The subject of this entry is one T cell receptor beta chain. What it recognizes is unknown. Primers included in the PCR were 60 Vbeta and 13 Jbeta primers. The method was immunoSEQ multiplex PCR; TCRdb's version includes in-frame clones alone and lacks a portion of them. The data hold 150,000 to 200,000 clones, with 70% to 80% observed a single time. The germline gives CDR1 MDHEN, CDR2 SYDVKM. CDR3 size: 15 residues. V was cut by 6 bases and J by 6 bases, with 18 bases left in between. This record comes from a study of cytomegalovirus exposure and HLA in healthy donors. Study-wide results and caveats: Among TCR beta chains, those listed as cytomegalovirus-associated numbered approximately 150.

The rearrangement links TRBV28 to TRBJ1-5; a possible D gene is TRBD1 (5 bases). Material for sequencing was PBMCs. The clonotype was recovered from a woman aged 40 to 50 in good health and CMV-seronegative. The CDR3 coding sequence is TGTGCCAGCAGCCCACCCGGGCAGGGATCTCAGCCCCAGCATTTT. Its protein product is CASSPPGQGSQPQHF.